This T cell receptor beta chain was captured by sequencing in a study of Ad26.COV2.S vaccination and SARS-CoV-2 variants. Study outcomes and limitations: In vaccinated individuals, spike-specific CD8+ and CD4+ T cell responses reportedly displayed substantial breadth.

The CDR3 sequence is 17 residues long. CDR1 SSHAT and CDR2 FNYEAQ come from the germline V gene (reference sequence). For this clone: Its antigen is still unknown. One junction end disagrees with the germline gene, perhaps due to a read error.

Treatment defined: about 20 received Ad26.COV2.S at low or high dose, single or two shots; about five received placebo; per-sample allocation not given. Material that was analyzed had been drawn on day 63 after the first vaccine or placebo injection. TCRdb's table, derived via immunoSEQ multiplex PCR, lists solely in-frame clones and lacks some. Counted here are approximately 300,000 clones, over 80% occurring once; the ten biggest clones make up roughly 2%. Source: peripheral blood, taken in a trial of Ad26.COV2.S vaccine versus placebo. This receptor was obtained from a person aged 18-60 years who received the Ad26.COV2.S COVID-19 vaccine or a placebo. The J gene is TRBJ1-5, the V gene TRBV7-7; no clear D. The CDR3 region has the DNA TGTGCTAGCAGCCGATGTTGTCGGAGCCATAGCAATCAGCCCCAGCATTTT. Its protein product is CASSRCCRSHSNQPQHF.